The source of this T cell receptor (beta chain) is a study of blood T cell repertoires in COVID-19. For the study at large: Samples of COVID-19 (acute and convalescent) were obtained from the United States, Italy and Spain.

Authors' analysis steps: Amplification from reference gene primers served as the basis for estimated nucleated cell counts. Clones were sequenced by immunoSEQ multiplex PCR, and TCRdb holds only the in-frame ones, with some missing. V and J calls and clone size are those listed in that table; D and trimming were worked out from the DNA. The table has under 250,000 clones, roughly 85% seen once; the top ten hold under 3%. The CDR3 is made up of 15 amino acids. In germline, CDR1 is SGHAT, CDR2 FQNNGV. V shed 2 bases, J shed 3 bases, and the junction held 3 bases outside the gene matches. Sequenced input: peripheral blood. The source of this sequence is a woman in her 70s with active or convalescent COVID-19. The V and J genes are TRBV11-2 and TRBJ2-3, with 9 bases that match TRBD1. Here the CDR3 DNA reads TGTGCCAGCAGCTTAACAGGACAGGGGACAGATACGCAGTATTTT. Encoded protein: CASSLTGQGTDTQYF.